One T cell receptor beta chain is described in this entry. The sample originates from a study of blood T cell repertoires in COVID-19. Study details: Acute and convalescent COVID-19 samples came from the United States, Italy and Spain. PBMCs, B-cell-depleted T cells, or T cells were the source of the cDNA or gDNA that made up the material.

As handled by the study authors: Cell counts per sample came from amplifying reference gene primers. Sequencing used immunoSEQ multiplex PCR; TCRdb keeps in-frame clones, though not all of them. The DNA gave D and trimming, while V, J and clone size come from that table. Counted here are approximately 180,000 clones, about three quarters occurring once; the ten biggest clones make up about 25%. Germline CDR1 reads LGHDT; CDR2 reads YNNKEL (reference sequence). Trimming at V came to 2 bases and at J to 7 bases, leaving 8 bases not matched to a gene. The CDR3 totals 16 residues. Sequenced input: peripheral blood. The chain links TRBV3-1 (or the pseudogene TRBV3-2) to TRBJ1-4; 9 nucleotides line up with TRBD1. The TCR was taken from a woman in her 70s with acute or convalescent COVID-19. The CDR3 loop reads CASSQSDRGGGEKLFF. CDR3 coding DNA: TGTGCCAGCAGCCAATCGGACAGGGGCGGTGGTGAAAAACTGTTTTTT.